This TCR beta chain was recovered during a study of monozygotic twins with inflammatory bowel disease. CDR3 size: 14 residues. The cDNA of both the TCRalpha and TCRbeta chains was subjected to two nested PCRs of approximately 16 and 10 cycles. TCRdb reprocessed the 5' RACE reads and keeps a single row for each CDR3 protein, giving no DNA. Here the sample table reports around 230,000 distinct CDR3 sequences. Study-level points and caveats: Immunosuppressive treatments differing between patients may have added repertoire variability.

A word on this clonotype: Its antigen is currently unknown.

Blood samples measuring more than 2 ml were taken per donor. This rearrangement joins TRBV12-3 or TRBV12-4 to TRBJ2-7; TCRdb picks TRBD1, but there is no DNA to check that call. The receptor's source is a human donor with ulcerative colitis or Crohn's disease, or a healthy co-twin of an affected twin (not recorded which). Material: blood. CDR3: CASSLTGYVGEQYF.